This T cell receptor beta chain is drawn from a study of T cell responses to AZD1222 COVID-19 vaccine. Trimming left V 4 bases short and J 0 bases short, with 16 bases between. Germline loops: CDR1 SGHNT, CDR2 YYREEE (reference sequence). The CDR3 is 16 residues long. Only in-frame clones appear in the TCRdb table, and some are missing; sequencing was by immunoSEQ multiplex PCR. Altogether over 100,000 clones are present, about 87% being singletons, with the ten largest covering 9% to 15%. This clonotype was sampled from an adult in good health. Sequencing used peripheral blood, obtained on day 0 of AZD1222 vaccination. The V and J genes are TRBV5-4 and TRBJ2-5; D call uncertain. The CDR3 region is CASSGEGIANQETQYF. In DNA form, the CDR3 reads TGTGCCAGCAGCGGGGAAGGTATTGCTAACCAAGAGACCCAGTACTTC.